Listed below are T cell receptor beta chains from one sample, sequenced in a study of blood T cells in healthy people across ages. One entry per CDR3 protein results from TCRdb running MiXCR on the 5' RACE reads. Seen here are 650,000 to 800,000 distinct CDR3 sequences, approximately 48% observed once, and the top ten hold roughly 19%. Sequenced input: blood. The receptors derive from a man aged 55 to 70 in good health. Each CDR3 is given with its conserved first and last residue. A D gene is named only where the DNA matches it firmly. Not every row has a clone size; where given, it reads once, few, many or a size class.

-	15	TRBV6-6	TRBJ2-4	-	CASSRDPGLGDIQYF	TGTGCCAGCAGCCGTGACCCGGGACTCGGAGACATTCAGTACTTC
TRBD1	14	TRBV9	TRBJ1-1	-	CASSPRDRVSEAFF	TGTGCCAGCAGCCCCCGGGACAGGGTCTCTGAAGCTTTCTTT
-	14	TRBV15	TRBJ2-1	many	CATSKPSIGNEQFF	TGTGCCACCAGCAAACCGTCTATCGGCAATGAGCAGTTCTTC
TRBD2	16	TRBV20-1	TRBJ2-3	-	CSATERGGESTDTQYF	TGCAGTGCTACCGAGCGGGGGGGTGAAAGCACAGATACGCAGTATTTT
-	15	TRBV3-1	TRBJ2-7	-	CASSQDRTENYEQYF	TGTGCCAGCAGCCAAGACAGGACAGAAAACTACGAGCAGTACTTC
TRBD1	13	TRBV7-2	TRBJ1-1	-	CASRFQGAIEAFF	TGTGCCAGCAGATTCCAGGGGGCTATCGAAGCTTTCTTT
-	14	TRBV2	TRBJ1-2	-	CASSANRNPRGYTF	TGTGCCAGCAGTGCGAACAGGAATCCTAGAGGCTACACCTTC
-	14	TRBV9	TRBJ2-7	-	CASSVGDATYEQYF	TGTGCCAGCAGCGTAGGGGATGCCACCTACGAGCAGTACTTC
TRBD1	14	TRBV12-3/TRBV12-4	TRBJ1-1	many	CASSLTGSHTEAFF	TGTGCCAGCAGTCTGACAGGGTCCCACACTGAAGCTTTCTTT
TRBD1	16	TRBV25-1	TRBJ2-7	few	CASSEWGTVNPYEQYF	TGTGCCAGCAGTGAATGGGGGACAGTCAACCCCTACGAGCAGTACTTC
TRBD2	11	TRBV20-1	TRBJ2-7	-	CSDGTRVEQYF	TGCAGTGATGGGACTAGGGTCGAGCAGTACTTC
-	15	TRBV19	TRBJ1-4	once	CASSIRSTTNEKLFF	TGTGCCAGTAGTATACGGTCCACAACTAATGAAAAACTGTTTTTT
-	14	TRBV7-2	TRBJ2-1	few	CASSGGASYNEQFF	TGTGCCAGCAGCGGCGGGGCCTCCTACAATGAGCAGTTCTTC
-	14	TRBV12-3/TRBV12-4	TRBJ2-7	-	CASSLRGGPGEQYF	TGTGCCAGCAGTTTAAGGGGTGGACCCGGCGAGCAGTACTTC
TRBD1	16	TRBV5-6	TRBJ1-2	few	CASSLKLTGEDYGYTF	TGTGCCAGCAGCCTCAAGCTTACAGGGGAGGACTATGGCTACACCTTC
-	15	TRBV5-1	TRBJ2-2	few	CASSLDRPNTGELFF	TGCGCCAGCAGCTTGGATCGGCCCAACACCGGGGAGCTGTTTTTT
-	14	TRBV20-1	TRBJ1-2	-	CSASRGASSYGYTF	TGCAGTGCTAGCCGGGGGGCTTCGAGCTATGGCTACACCTTC
-	12	TRBV27	TRBJ2-5	few	CASSFGSVGQYF	TGTGCCAGCAGTTTCGGTTCGGTGGGGCAGTACTTC
TRBD1	15	TRBV12-3/TRBV12-4	TRBJ1-2	few	CASRQGTGGFYGYTF	TGTGCCAGCAGGCAGGGAACAGGGGGCTTCTATGGCTACACCTTC
TRBD2	17	TRBV3-1	TRBJ2-1	-	CASSQALGLAGGNEQFF	TGTGCCAGCAGCCAAGCCCTGGGACTAGCGGGGGGTAATGAGCAGTTCTTC
TRBD1	16	TRBV7-2	TRBJ2-1	-	CASSLVHRDRDYEQFF	TGTGCCAGCAGCTTAGTTCACAGGGACAGGGACTATGAGCAGTTCTTC
-	14	TRBV12-3/TRBV12-4	TRBJ1-6	few	CASGKNLMGSPLHF	TGTGCCAGCGGGAAAAACCTAATGGGTTCACCCCTCCACTTT
-	12	TRBV20-1	TRBJ2-3	-	CGARTQSDTQYF	TGCGGTGCTAGAACACAGTCAGATACGCAGTATTTT
-	17	TRBV6-6	TRBJ1-5	-	CASSYFNTAKEDQPQHF	TGTGCCAGCAGTTACTTTAACACAGCCAAGGAGGATCAGCCCCAGCATTTT
TRBD1	14	TRBV5-1	TRBJ2-7	many	CASSSGQGTYEQYF	TGCGCCAGCAGCTCGGGACAGGGGACCTACGAGCAGTACTTC
TRBD1	15	TRBV28	TRBJ2-4	few	CASSFLRDREDIQYF	TGTGCCAGCAGCTTCCTCCGGGACAGGGAGGACATTCAGTACTTC
-	14	TRBV5-1	TRBJ2-3	few	CASSWEGRTDTQYF	TGCGCCAGCAGTTGGGAAGGTCGCACAGATACGCAGTATTTT
-	13	TRBV29-1	TRBJ2-1	-	CSVRGAGNNEQFF	TGCAGCGTTAGAGGGGCAGGGAACAATGAGCAGTTCTTC
TRBD1	14	TRBV11-2	TRBJ2-7	-	CASSLEGTGYEQYF	TGTGCCAGCAGCTTAGAAGGGACAGGGTACGAGCAGTACTTC
-	15	TRBV3-1	TRBJ1-1	-	CASSRSDVLNTEAFF	TGTGCCAGCAGCCGATCGGACGTGTTGAACACTGAAGCTTTCTTT
TRBD2	15	TRBV4-3	TRBJ2-2	-	CASGIAGENTGELFF	TGCGCCAGCGGAATAGCGGGGGAAAACACCGGGGAGCTGTTTTTT
TRBD1	18	TRBV2	TRBJ2-6	-	CASSRRGQGTSGANVLTF	TGTGCCAGCAGCCGCCGGGGACAGGGTACTTCTGGGGCCAACGTCCTGACTTTC
TRBD1	16	TRBV27	TRBJ2-5	few	CASSPTGGAVSKTQYF	TGTGCCAGCAGTCCAACAGGGGGCGCGGTGTCCAAGACCCAGTACTTC
-	13	TRBV2	TRBJ2-7	many	CASGGSVTYEQYF	TGTGCCAGCGGGGGGTCAGTTACCTACGAGCAGTACTTC
-	15	TRBV6-5	TRBJ1-6	-	CASSYSNRWGSPLHF	TGTGCCAGCAGTTACTCGAACCGCTGGGGTTCACCCCTCCACTTT
-	14	TRBV12-3/TRBV12-4	TRBJ1-2	-	CASSLARGGYGYTF	TGTGCCAGCAGTTTAGCGCGGGGGGGATATGGCTACACCTTC
-	15	TRBV9	TRBJ2-7	-	CASSVVVAPWGEQYF	TGTGCCAGCAGCGTAGTGGTGGCACCCTGGGGCGAGCAGTACTTC
TRBD2	15	TRBV12-3/TRBV12-4	TRBJ2-3	-	CASSPGTSEADTQYF	TGTGCCAGCAGTCCCGGGACTAGCGAGGCAGATACGCAGTATTTT
-	13	TRBV11-2	TRBJ2-1	-	CASSVGQINEQFF	TGTGCCAGCAGCGTGGGGCAAATCAATGAGCAGTTCTTC
TRBD1	15	TRBV19	TRBJ1-1	-	CASSKTRTGNNEAFF	TGTGCCAGTAGCAAAACCCGGACAGGGAATAATGAAGCTTTCTTT